This TCR beta chain was identified during a study of glioma-infiltrating T cells (dated by TCRdb to 2016 to 2017). For context, the study as a whole: Glioma tissue, non-neoplastic brain tissue and matched peripheral blood mononuclear cells were used as sources from which TCR alpha- and beta-chain repertoires were sequenced. To measure divergence between tissue and blood T-cell populations, each tissue-infiltrating repertoire was compared with the peripheral blood repertoire of the same patient. Three low-grade glioma patients, roughly eight primary glioblastoma patients, and three non-glioma patients who contributed non-neoplastic brain tissue made up the paired cohort.

Many counts were recorded for this clonotype. Its antigen is not yet known. No qualities accompany the bases; no much larger clone lies one base away. The iRepertoire nested amplicon-rescue multiplex PCR (arm-PCR) platform was used to amplify TCR alpha and beta CDR3 regions from RNA. The input for one-step reverse transcription and amplification was about 90-400 ng of tissue mRNA or PBMC total RNA. Following bead purification, Illumina adapters were added by a secondary multiplex PCR, and the libraries were gel-purified between 200 and 400 bp. Internal 6-nucleotide barcodes were carried by the libraries and were used for demultiplexing. Sequencing of the libraries was done on an Illumina MiSeq using 2x220 or 2x250 nucleotide paired-end reads. The authors processed their data as follows. Paired reads were merged using FLASH 1.2.11 and aligned with BWA-MEM to the GRCh37 human genome, and TRA and TRB reads were then extracted. An IMGT-derived reference of cassette sequences and CDR3 motifs, with pseudogenes included, was used for V and J assignment. Three-frame translation of reads was performed, and productive CDR3s were defined as those with a C...FGXG motif and no stop codons. A clonotype was defined as a unique combination of a V-J cassette pair and a CDR3 amino acid sequence. Reads were filtered by Hamming distance, with the threshold set by the sequence error rate of each sample in mapped regions. TCRdb redid the processing of the public reads, applying fastp at Q25 and MiXCR, and retained in-frame beta chains. CDR3 protein duplicates are merged, each entry listing the most common genes and DNA. TCRdb, rather than the study authors, made the V and J calls. The sample table lists roughly 120,000 distinct CDR3 sequences, roughly 23% of them with a count of one. Roughly 15% of the sample is held by the ten biggest clonotypes.

General findings and caveats noted by the study authors: Tissue and blood shared very few CDR3 sequences, a result attributed to high CDR3 diversity and limited sampling. VJ-independent divergence between tissue and blood was below expectation in non-neoplastic patients but above expectation in all gliomas, especially low-grade gliomas. The group comparisons were based on small numbers of patients: three non-neoplastic, three low-grade glioma and roughly eight glioblastoma patients.

From cysteine to phenylalanine, the CDR3 is 11 amino acids long. The DNA shown is the 33-base CDR3, in frame from base 1. V lost 7 bases and J lost 2 bases; the stretch between them is 5 bases long. Via the germline V gene, CDR1 is SNHLY and CDR2 FYNNEI. The sample comprised glioma tissue, nonneoplastic brain tissue, or PBMCs (not recorded which). The chain employs TRBV2 and TRBJ2-5; the D gene lacks a confident call. The clonotype originates from a human donor with low-grade glioma or glioblastoma, undergoing nonglioma brain surgery, or in good health (not recorded which). The base sequence is TGTGCCAGCATGCTTCAAGAGACCCAGTACTTC. Its product reads: CASMLQETQYF.